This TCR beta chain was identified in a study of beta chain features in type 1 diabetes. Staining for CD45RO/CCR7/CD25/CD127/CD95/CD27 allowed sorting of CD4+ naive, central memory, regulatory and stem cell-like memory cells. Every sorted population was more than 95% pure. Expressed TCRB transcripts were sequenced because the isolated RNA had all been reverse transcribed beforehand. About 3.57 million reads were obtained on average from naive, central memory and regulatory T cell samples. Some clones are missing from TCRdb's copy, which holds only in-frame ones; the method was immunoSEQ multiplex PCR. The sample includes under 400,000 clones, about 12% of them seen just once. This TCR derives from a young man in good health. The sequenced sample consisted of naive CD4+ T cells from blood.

The CDR3 nucleotides are TGTGCCAGCTCACAAGACAGAAGCTATGGCTACACCTTC. It codes for CASSQDRSYGYTF. This rearrangement joins TRBV18 to TRBJ1-2, with D perhaps TRBD1 (5 bases). V was shortened by 4 bases and J by 4 bases, with 10 bases between the two germline ends. The CDR3 consists of 13 residues. Germline CDR1 reads KGHSH; CDR2 reads LQKENI.